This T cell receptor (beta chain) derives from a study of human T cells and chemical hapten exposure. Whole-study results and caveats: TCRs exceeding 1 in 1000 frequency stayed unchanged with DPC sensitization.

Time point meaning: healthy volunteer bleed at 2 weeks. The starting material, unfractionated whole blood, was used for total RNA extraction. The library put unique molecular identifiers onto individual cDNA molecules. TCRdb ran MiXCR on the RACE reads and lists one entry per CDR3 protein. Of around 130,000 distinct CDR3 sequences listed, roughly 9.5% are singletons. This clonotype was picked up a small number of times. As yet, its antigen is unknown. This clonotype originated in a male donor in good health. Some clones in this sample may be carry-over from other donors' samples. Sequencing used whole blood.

CDR3 bases: TGTGCCAGCATCGCGCCGGGCAATGAGCAGTTCTTC. Translation: CASIAPGNEQFF. The chain uses TRBV6-6 and TRBJ2-1; D gene uncertain. The CDR3 totals 12 residues. V was trimmed by 7 bases and J by 6 bases, leaving 10 bases between them. The germline V gene encodes CDR1 MNHNY and CDR2 SVGAGI (reference sequence).